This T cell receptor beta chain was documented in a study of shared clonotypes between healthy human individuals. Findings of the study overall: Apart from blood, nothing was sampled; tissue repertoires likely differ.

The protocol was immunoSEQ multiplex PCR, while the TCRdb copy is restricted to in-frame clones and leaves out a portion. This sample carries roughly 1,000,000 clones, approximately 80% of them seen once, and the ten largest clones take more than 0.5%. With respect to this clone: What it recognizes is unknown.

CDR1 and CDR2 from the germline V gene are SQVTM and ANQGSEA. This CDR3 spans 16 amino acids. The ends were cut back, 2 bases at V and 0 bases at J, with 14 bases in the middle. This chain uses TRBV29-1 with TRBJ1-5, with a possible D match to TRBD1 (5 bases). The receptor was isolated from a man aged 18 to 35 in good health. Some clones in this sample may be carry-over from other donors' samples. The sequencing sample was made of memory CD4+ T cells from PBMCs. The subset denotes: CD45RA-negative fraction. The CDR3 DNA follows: TGCAGCGTTGAATCCAGGGTCCCTTATAGCAATCAGCCCCAGCATTTT. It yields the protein CSVESRVPYSNQPQHF. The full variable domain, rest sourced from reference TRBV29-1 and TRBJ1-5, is SAVISQKPSRDICQRGTSLTIQCQVDSQVTMMFWYRQQPGQSLTLIATANQGSEATYESGFVIDKFPISRPNLTFSTLTVSNMSPEDSSIYLCSVESRVPYSNQPQHFGDGTRLSIL.